A single sample is the source of the 27 T cell receptor beta chains below, sequenced in a study of cytomegalovirus exposure and HLA in healthy donors. PCR employed 60 Vbeta and 13 Jbeta primers. Profiling relied on immunoSEQ multiplex PCR, and the TCRdb table lists in-frame clones only, not all of them. This table has under 150,000 clones, approximately 80% appearing once. Sequencing used PBMCs. These receptors came from a man aged 50 to 60 in good health and CMV-seronegative.

V is TRBV15 and J is TRBJ2-7; unclear D gene. Trimming cost V 0 bases and J 2 bases, with 11 bases left between them. Germline V gives CDR1 LNHNV, CDR2 YYDKDF (reference sequence). The CDR3 consists of 15 residues. This CDR3 reads CATSRDGRLAYEQYF. The DNA of the CDR3 is TGTGCCACCAGCAGAGATGGGCGTTTGGCCTACGAGCAGTACTTC.

The CDR3 region has the DNA TGCGCCAGCAGCCAACCTAACAGGGGGCTTGTGCCCCAGCATTTT. Encoded protein: CASSQPNRGLVPQHF. This chain connects TRBV4-1 to TRBJ1-5, with 9 bases that match TRBD1. Trimming removed 2 bases from V and 9 bases from J; junction bases left unmatched: 8. There are 15 residues in the CDR3. In germline, CDR1 is MGHRA, CDR2 YSYEKL.

This clone has only one observation. The chain joins TRBV5-4 to TRBJ1-2, with TRBD1 identical over 9 bases. Germline V CDR1 and CDR2: SGHNT, YYREEE (reference sequence). J was trimmed by 5 bases and V by 4 bases; bases with no gene match: 6. The CDR3 runs 14 residues. The CDR3 nucleotides are TGTGCCAGCAGCCCCAGGGACAGGGCTTATGGCTACACCTTC. Its translation: CASSPRDRAYGYTF.

The chain carries TRBV2 and TRBJ2-2, with 9 bases that match TRBD1. Germline CDR1 SNHLY, CDR2 FYNNEI. The V segment lost 8 bases and the J segment 3 bases; nucleotides outside the gene matches: 7. The CDR3 has 15 amino acids. The CDR3 region is CASQGGQGYTGELFF. For the CDR3, the DNA is TGTGCCAGCCAAGGGGGACAGGGTTACACCGGGGAGCTGTTTTTT.

Of note for this clone: One junction end does not reproduce the germline sequence, and a read error may be involved. The chain employs TRBV30 and TRBJ1-2; D unclear. The CDR3 covers 14 residues. From germline, CDR1 is GTSNPN and CDR2 SVGIG (reference sequence). CDR3 coding DNA: TGTGCCTGGACTACAGCTTTACAATCATATGGCTACCCCTTC. Translated: CAWTTALQSYGYPF.

The chain is built from TRBV28 and TRBJ1-5, with a weak D call TRBD1 (6 bases). Per the germline V gene, CDR1 is MDHEN and CDR2 is SYDVKM. V was shortened by 6 bases and J by 11 bases, with 17 bases between the two germline ends. The CDR3 runs to 13 residues. This chain's CDR3 is CASRTGTLTTQHF. The CDR3 region has the DNA TGTGCCAGCAGGACCGGGACACTCACTACCCAGCATTTT.

The V call is TRBV5-6, the J call TRBJ2-3, with unresolved D. The CDR3 is 13 residues long. V was cut by 1 base and J by 4 bases, with 7 bases left in between. Germline V gene sequence: CDR1 SGHDT, CDR2 YYEEEE. The CDR3: CASSLLAADTQYF. The CDR3 nucleotides are TGTGCCAGCAGCTTGTTGGCGGCAGATACGCAGTATTTT.

The chain is built from TRBV6-5 and TRBJ2-1; D perhaps matches TRBD1 (8 bases). The germline V gene has CDR1 MNHEY and CDR2 SVGAGI. This CDR3 spans 14 amino acids. V was shortened by 5 bases and J by 7 bases, with 15 bases between the two germline ends. The CDR3 sequence: CASSLDRGGNEQFF. The CDR3 DNA follows: TGTGCCAGCAGTCTAGACAGGGGAGGGAATGAGCAGTTCTTC.

The DNA for the CDR3 is TGTGCCACCAGCAGGAGACTAGCGGGAAACACCGGGGAGCTGTTTTTT. Its protein is CATSRRLAGNTGELFF. The rearrangement links TRBV15 to TRBJ2-2, with 11 bases matching TRBD2. Trimming took 3 bases from V and 2 from J; bases not matched to a gene: 2. Germline CDR1 reads LNHNV; CDR2 reads YYDKDF (reference sequence). This CDR3 spans 16 amino acids.

This sequence joins TRBV7-9 and TRBJ1-2; D might be TRBD1 (6 bases). The CDR3 length is 12 residues. Germline V lookup: CDR1 SEHNR, CDR2 FQNEAQ (reference sequence). The germline V and J ends were trimmed by 3 bases and 8 bases, with 10 bases remaining between them. CDR3 sequence (DNA): TGTGCCAGCAGCTTCGCAGGGGAAGGCTACACCTTC. Amino acid sequence: CASSFAGEGYTF.

V usage is TRBV11-2 and J usage is TRBJ2-1; TRBD2 is a possible D gene (6 bases). In germline, CDR1 is SGHAT, CDR2 FQNNGV. V lost 5 bases and J lost 6, with 20 bases in between. There are 16 residues in the CDR3. The CDR3 DNA is TGTGCCAGCAGCCCCGGGGGTGGCCCCGGGACCAATGAGCAGTTCTTC. Protein sequence: CASSPGGGPGTNEQFF.

The V and J genes are TRBV19 and TRBJ1-1; no reliable D call. This CDR3 contains 13 residues. Trimming removed 3 bases from V and 2 bases from J, with 7 bases in between. Germline loops: CDR1 LNHDA, CDR2 SQIVND (reference sequence). The CDR3 reads CASSIASNTEAFF. CDR3 DNA sequence: TGTGCCAGTAGTATCGCGTCAAACACTGAAGCTTTCTTT.

The chain employs TRBV2 and TRBJ2-7; maybe TRBD1 (6 bases). Per the germline V gene, CDR1 is SNHLY and CDR2 is FYNNEI. The germline V and J ends were trimmed by 4 bases and 2 bases, with 9 bases remaining between them. The CDR3 length is 13 residues. The CDR3 coding sequence is TGTGCCAGCAGTGGACAGGACGCCTACGAGCAGTACTTC. Its translation: CASSGQDAYEQYF. Full variable domain (remainder filled in from reference TRBV2 and TRBJ2-7): EPEVTQTPSHQVTQMGQEVILRCVPISNHLYFYWYRQILGQKVEFLVSFYNNEISEKSEIFDDQFSVERPDGSNFTLKIRSTKLEDSAMYFCASSGQDAYEQYFGPGTRLTVT.

The chain carries TRBV2 and TRBJ2-5; D is unclear. The J call is uncertain, as TRBJ2-7 better fits the DNA end. CDR1 SNHLY and CDR2 FYNNEI come from the germline V gene. CDR3 length: 16 residues. This chain's CDR3 is CASSEDAGLSSYEQYF. The CDR3 DNA follows: TGTGCCAGCAGTGAAGATGCAGGCTTGAGCTCCTACGAGCAGTACTTC.

This chain uses TRBV5-4 with TRBJ2-2; D remains ambiguous. The V and J ends lost 0 bases and 4 bases respectively, with 4 bases between them. Germline CDR1 is SGHNT and CDR2 is YYREEE (reference sequence). CDR3 length: 13 amino acids. The chain's CDR3 is CASSLGGTGELFF. CDR3 coding DNA: TGTGCCAGCAGCTTGGGAGGCACCGGGGAGCTGTTTTTT.

V gene TRBV29-1 combines with J gene TRBJ2-3; 7 nucleotides align to TRBD2. V shed 3 bases and J 0 bases; nucleotides not matched to a gene: 12. There are 17 residues in the CDR3. CDR1 is SQVTM and CDR2 is ANQGSEA in the germline V gene. CDR3 bases: TGCAGCGTTGATCCCACGGAAGCGGGGTCGAGCACAGATACGCAGTATTTT. It is translated as CSVDPTEAGSSTDTQYF.

The count of this clone is one. V usage is TRBV19 and J usage is TRBJ1-1; 7 nucleotides match TRBD1. The J segment lost 0 bases and the V segment lost 8 bases, leaving 9 bases of the junction unmatched. This CDR3 has 15 residues. Germline loops: CDR1 LNHDA, CDR2 SQIVND (reference sequence). The CDR3 nucleotides read TGTGCCAGTCAGACAGGGCCCCTAATGAACACTGAAGCTTTCTTT. Protein: CASQTGPLMNTEAFF.

The rearrangement joins TRBV7-2 to TRBJ2-1; D gene unclear. The germline gives CDR1 SGHTA, CDR2 FQGNSA. The V gene lost 5 bases and the J gene lost 2 bases, with 10 bases spanning the gap. The CDR3 loop spans 14 amino acids. The CDR3 region is CASSEQITYNEQFF. CDR3 coding DNA: TGTGCCAGCAGCGAACAGATTACCTACAATGAGCAGTTCTTC.

A remark on this clone: This sample also contains other DNA sequences that code for the same CDR3. CDR3 sequence reads: CASSVGGNTGELFF. The CDR3 DNA reads as TGTGCCAGCAGCGTAGGAGGGAACACCGGGGAGCTGTTTTTT. The chain is built from TRBV9 and TRBJ2-2; D call uncertain. The CDR3 covers 14 residues. The V end was cut by 0 bases, the J end by 1 base, with 4 bases between. Germline V gives CDR1 SGDLS, CDR2 YYNGEE. The full variable domain, rest sourced from reference TRBV9 and TRBJ2-2, is DSGVTQTPKHLITATGQRVTLRCSPRSGDLSVYWYQQSLDQGLQFLIQYYNGEERAKGNILERFSAQQFPDLHSELNLSSLELGDSALYFCASSVGGNTGELFFGEGSRLTVL.

V gene TRBV6-6 combines with J gene TRBJ2-3; 10 nucleotides line up with TRBD1. The CDR3 consists of 15 residues. Germline CDR1 reads MNHNY; CDR2 reads SVGAGI (reference sequence). J was trimmed by 1 base and V by 4 bases; bases with no gene match: 2. The CDR3 is CASSWTGGGTDTQYF. Here the CDR3 DNA reads TGTGCCAGCAGTTGGACAGGGGGAGGCACAGATACGCAGTATTTT.

This chain uses TRBV5-1 with TRBJ2-1; TRBD2 aligns across 10 bases. With 4 bases clipped from V and 5 bases from J, the junction kept 3 bases outside the gene matches. There are 14 residues in the CDR3. CDR1 and CDR2 from the germline V gene are SGHRS and YFSETQ. This CDR3 is CASSQRGGNNEQFF. The CDR3 DNA sequence: TGCGCCAGCAGCCAGCGGGGGGGAAACAATGAGCAGTTCTTC.

The rearrangement joins TRBV6-4 to TRBJ2-2; possibly TRBD2 for D (6 bases). The CDR3 runs to 17 residues. Trimming removed 4 bases from V and 0 bases from J, with 15 bases in between. Germline CDR1 and CDR2: MRHNA and SNTAGT. CDR3 loop: CASSARPGETNTGELFF. Written as DNA, the CDR3 is TGTGCCAGCAGTGCCCGGCCGGGGGAAACGAACACCGGGGAGCTGTTTTTT.

The chain combines TRBV7-2 with TRBJ2-5, with 7 bases lining up with TRBD1. V lost 2 bases, J lost 5 bases, and 8 bases stayed unmatched. Germline CDR1 SGHTA, CDR2 FQGNSA. The CDR3 has 15 residues. As DNA, the CDR3 is TGTGCCAGCAGCTTATTTTCCGAGGGGGCGGAGACCCAGTACTTC. Protein sequence: CASSLFSEGAETQYF.

The J gene is TRBJ2-5, the V gene TRBV15; D is unresolved. Germline CDR1 LNHNV, CDR2 YYDKDF (reference sequence). The ends were cut back, 5 bases at V and 1 base at J, with 8 bases in the middle. This CDR3 spans 13 amino acids. The CDR3 sequence: CATSGTVQETQYF. The CDR3 DNA sequence: TGTGCCACCAGCGGCACAGTCCAAGAGACCCAGTACTTC.

This chain links TRBV7-6 with TRBJ1-1; 9 bases match TRBD1. J gave up 4 bases and V 6 bases, and 6 bases lay outside the gene matches. Germline-derived CDR1 and CDR2 are SGHVS and FNYEAQ. The CDR3 is 14 residues long. CDR3 coding DNA: TGTGCCAGCAGGACCACACAGGGGGCCACTGAAGCTTTCTTT. Translation gives CASRTTQGATEAFF.

The chain employs TRBV2 and TRBJ1-2, with D uncertain. Germline V gene sequence: CDR1 SNHLY, CDR2 FYNNEI. The CDR3 covers 13 residues. Trimming removed 1 base from V and 8 bases from J, with 11 bases in between. Written as DNA, the CDR3 is TGTGCCAGCAGTGAAGGACATTTGGGCGGCTACACCTTC. It yields the protein CASSEGHLGGYTF.

This clone was seen once. CDR3 sequence (DNA): TGCGCCAGCAGCCCGGACAGGGGGCGCCGAAGCCCTGGGGCTTTCTTT. It codes for CASSPDRGRRSPGAFF. V usage is TRBV4-1 and J usage is TRBJ1-1; 11 nucleotides align to TRBD1. The germline V gene encodes CDR1 MGHRA and CDR2 YSYEKL. The CDR3 has 16 amino acids. Trimming removed 4 bases from V and 11 bases from J; junction bases left unmatched: 15.